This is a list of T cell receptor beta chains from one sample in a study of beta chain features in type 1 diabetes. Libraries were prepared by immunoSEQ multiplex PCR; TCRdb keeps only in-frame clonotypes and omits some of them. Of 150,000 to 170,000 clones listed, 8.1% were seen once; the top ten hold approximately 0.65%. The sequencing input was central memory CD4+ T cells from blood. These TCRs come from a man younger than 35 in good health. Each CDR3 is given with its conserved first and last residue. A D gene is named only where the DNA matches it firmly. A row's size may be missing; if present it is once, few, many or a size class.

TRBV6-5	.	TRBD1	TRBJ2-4	CASSYGDRGAKNIQYF	TGTGCCAGCAGTTACGGGGACAGGGGAGCCAAAAACATTCAGTACTTC
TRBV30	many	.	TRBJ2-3	CAWGASSDTQYF	TGTGCCTGGGGGGCGTCTTCAGATACGCAGTATTTT
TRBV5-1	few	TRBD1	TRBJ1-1	CASSPGRTGGGHTEAFF	TGCGCCAGTTCCCCCGGACGGACAGGGGGCGGACACACTGAAGCTTTCTTT
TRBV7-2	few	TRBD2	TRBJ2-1	CASSWGLAGGAEQFF	TGTGCCAGCAGCTGGGGACTAGCGGGGGGCGCTGAGCAGTTCTTC
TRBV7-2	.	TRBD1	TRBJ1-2	CASSQLGQGAVGYTF	TGTGCCAGCAGCCAACTGGGACAGGGGGCGGTTGGCTACACCTTC
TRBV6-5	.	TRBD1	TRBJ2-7	CASSFRTGLIGEQYF	TGTGCCAGCAGTTTCCGGACAGGGTTAATAGGCGAGCAGTACTTC
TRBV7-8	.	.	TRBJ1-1	CASSSARPRAGGTEAFF	TGTGCCAGCAGCTCAGCCCGGCCTCGCGCGGGGGGCACTGAAGCTTTCTTT
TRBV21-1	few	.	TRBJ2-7	CASSKEYRTYEQYF	TGTGCCAGCAGCAAAGAATACAGGACCTACGAGCAGTACTTC
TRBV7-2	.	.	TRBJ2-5	CASSQEIGAQETQYF	TGTGCCAGCAGCCAGGAGATAGGGGCCCAAGAGACCCAGTACTTC
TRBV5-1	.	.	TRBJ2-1	CASSLDSNPSDEQFF	TGCGCCAGCAGCCTTGACTCGAATCCCAGCGATGAGCAGTTCTTC
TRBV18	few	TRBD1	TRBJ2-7	CASSRDRGGYEQYF	TGTGCCAGCTCACGGGACAGGGGAGGCTACGAGCAGTACTTC
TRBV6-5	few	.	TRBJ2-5	CASSPGETQYF	TGTGCCAGCAGCCCGGGAGAGACCCAGTACTTC
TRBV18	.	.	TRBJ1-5	CASSPPGGSNQPQHF	TGTGCCAGCTCACCACCGGGAGGGAGCAATCAGCCCCAGCATTTT
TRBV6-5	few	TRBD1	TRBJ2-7	CASARQGSSHEQYF	TGTGCCAGCGCAAGACAGGGCAGTAGCCACGAGCAGTACTTC
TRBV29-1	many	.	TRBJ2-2	CSVEKLADTGELFF	TGCAGCGTTGAAAAGCTAGCTGACACCGGGGAGCTGTTTTTT
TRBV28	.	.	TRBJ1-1	CASRRGNTEAFF	TGTGCCAGCAGGCGGGGAAACACTGAAGCTTTCTTT
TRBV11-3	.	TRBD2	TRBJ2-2	CASSLGEGTDTGELFF	TGTGCCAGCAGCTTAGGGGAGGGCACGGACACCGGGGAGCTGTTTTTT
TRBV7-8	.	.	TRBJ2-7	CASSRSTRTAYEQYF	TGTGCCAGCAGCCGCTCTACTCGGACAGCCTACGAGCAGTACTTC
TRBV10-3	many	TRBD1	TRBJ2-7	CAISATGQGIYEQYF	TGTGCCATCAGTGCAACGGGACAGGGTATCTACGAGCAGTACTTC
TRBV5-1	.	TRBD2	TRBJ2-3	CASSAGEEDTQYF	TGCGCCAGCAGCGCGGGAGAGGAAGATACGCAGTATTTT
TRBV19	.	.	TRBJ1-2	CASTPRGEDNYGYTF	TGTGCCAGTACTCCCCGTGGAGAGGATAACTATGGCTACACCTTC
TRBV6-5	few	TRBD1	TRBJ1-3	CASSRQGRSGNTIYF	TGTGCCAGCAGTCGACAGGGGAGGTCTGGAAACACCATATATTTT
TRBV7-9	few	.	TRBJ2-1	CASSLVVRADFNEQFF	TGTGCCAGCAGCTTAGTTGTGAGGGCCGATTTCAATGAGCAGTTCTTC
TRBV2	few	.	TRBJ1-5	CASSGPGNSNQPQHF	TGTGCCAGCAGCGGTCCAGGAAATAGCAATCAGCCCCAGCATTTT
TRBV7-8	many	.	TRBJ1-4	CASSLVQGTSGKLFF	TGTGCCAGCAGCTTAGTTCAGGGGACGTCAGGAAAACTGTTTTTT
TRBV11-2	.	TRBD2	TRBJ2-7	CASSLTSGRANEQYF	TGTGCCAGCAGCTTAACTAGCGGGAGGGCCAACGAGCAGTACTTC
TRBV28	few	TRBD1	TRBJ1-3	CASSAGQDRRNTIYF	TGTGCCAGCAGTGCGGGACAGGACCGCCGAAACACCATATATTTT
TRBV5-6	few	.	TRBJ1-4	CASSLAPGRGSEKLFF	TGTGCCAGCAGCTTGGCCCCTGGGAGGGGATCTGAAAAACTGTTTTTT
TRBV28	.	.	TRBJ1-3	CASSLLGSSGNTIYF	TGTGCCAGCAGTTTGCTTGGGAGCTCTGGAAACACCATATATTTT
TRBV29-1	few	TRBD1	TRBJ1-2	CSASRDRGTYGYTF	TGCAGCGCGAGTCGGGACAGGGGGACCTATGGCTACACCTTC
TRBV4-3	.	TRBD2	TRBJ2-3	CASSQDTWTSGGRDTQYF	TGCGCCAGCAGCCAAGATACCTGGACTAGCGGGGGACGAGATACGCAGTATTTT
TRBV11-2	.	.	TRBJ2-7	CAVGPTGPYEQYF	TGTGCCGTAGGACCAACAGGGCCCTACGAGCAGTACTTC
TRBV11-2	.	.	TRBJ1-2	CASSFPREYYGYTF	TGTGCCAGCAGCTTTCCCCGGGAATACTATGGCTACACCTTC
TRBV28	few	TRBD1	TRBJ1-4	CASTDRDRVLF	TGTGCCAGCACCGACCGGGACAGGGTTCTTTTT
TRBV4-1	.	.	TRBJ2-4	CASSQGAGKNIQYF	TGCGCCAGCAGCCAAGGGGCAGGGAAAAACATTCAGTACTTC
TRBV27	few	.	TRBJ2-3	CASSLFRESTDTQYF	TGTGCCAGCAGTTTATTCCGGGAGAGCACAGATACGCAGTATTTT
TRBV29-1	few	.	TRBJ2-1	CSVEGGLGYEQFF	TGCAGCGTTGAAGGAGGGTTGGGCTATGAGCAGTTCTTC
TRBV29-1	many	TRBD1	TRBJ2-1	CSVGRQGNEQFF	TGCAGCGTTGGTAGACAGGGCAATGAGCAGTTCTTC
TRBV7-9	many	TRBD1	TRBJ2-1	CASSTARGQQSYNEQFF	TGTGCCAGCAGCACTGCGAGGGGACAGCAATCCTACAATGAGCAGTTCTTC
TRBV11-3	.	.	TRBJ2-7	CASSLGPQGIYEQYF	TGTGCCAGCAGCTTAGGTCCCCAGGGGATCTACGAGCAGTACTTC
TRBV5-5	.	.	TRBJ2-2	CASSWGRGTTGELFF	TGTGCCAGCAGCTGGGGTAGGGGAACCACCGGGGAGCTGTTTTTT
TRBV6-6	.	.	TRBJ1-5	CASTHSPRGQPQHF	TGTGCCAGCACCCACTCCCCTCGGGGTCAGCCCCAGCATTTT
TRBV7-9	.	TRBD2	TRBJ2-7	CASSYSGLVYEQYF	TGTGCCAGCAGCTACAGCGGACTAGTTTACGAGCAGTACTTC
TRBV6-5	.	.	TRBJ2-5	CASRSRGQETQYF	TGTGCCAGCCGTAGTAGGGGCCAAGAGACCCAGTACTTC
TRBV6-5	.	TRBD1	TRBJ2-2	CASTRDRRTGELFF	TGTGCCAGCACGAGGGACAGGAGGACCGGGGAGCTGTTTTTT
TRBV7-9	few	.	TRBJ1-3	CASSPQSGSGNTIYF	TGTGCCAGCAGCCCGCAGTCAGGTTCTGGAAACACCATATATTTT
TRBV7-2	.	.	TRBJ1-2	CASSLGREGGYTF	TGTGCCAGCAGCTTAGGCAGGGAGGGTGGCTACACCTTC
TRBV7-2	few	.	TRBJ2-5	CASSLDILETQYF	TGTGCCAGCAGCTTAGATATCCTGGAGACCCAGTACTTC
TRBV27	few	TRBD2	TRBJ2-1	CASTQRSGSSYNEQFF	TGTGCCAGCACCCAACGGAGCGGGAGCTCCTACAATGAGCAGTTCTTC
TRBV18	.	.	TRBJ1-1	CASSPGRTANTEAFF	TGTGCCAGCTCACCGGGGCGGACGGCGAACACTGAAGCTTTCTTT
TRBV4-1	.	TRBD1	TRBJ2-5	CASSPGQGRWETQYF	TGCGCCAGCAGTCCGGGACAGGGGAGGTGGGAGACCCAGTACTTC